This T cell receptor (beta chain) was obtained from a study of OX40 agonist ivuxolimab in advanced cancers. Germline CDR1 reads WSHSY; CDR2 reads SAAADI. The ends were cut back, 9 bases at V and 4 bases at J, with 7 bases in the middle. There are 10 residues in the CDR3. Profiling relied on immunoSEQ multiplex PCR, and the TCRdb table lists in-frame clones only, not all of them. The profile shows 55,000 to 65,000 clones, about 89% of them singletons. This sequence originates from an adult with an advanced solid tumor such as melanoma, head and neck, liver or kidney cancer. J is TRBJ2-7 and V is TRBV10-2; no reliable D call. This specimen was CD4+ or CD8+ T cells sorted from blood, taken in a trial of the OX40 agonist ivuxolimab. The chain's CDR3 is CASGQYEQYF. The CDR3 DNA sequence: TGCGCCAGTGGCCAGTACGAGCAGTACTTC.